This record looks at one TCR beta chain sequence and its context. This clone was observed once. No cognate antigen has been identified for it. Base quality data are lacking; no much larger clone is found one base away. The data originate from a study of shared clonotypes between healthy human individuals (TCRdb year 2020). Study-level background: The cohort included three men and a couple of women between 18 and 49 years of age. For each donor, CD4 naive and CD4 memory were each run on three plates, CD8 naive on two plates, and CD8 memory on one plate. Leukapheresis yielded between about 0.9 and 10 billion PBMCs per donor. The study deeply sequenced blood TCR repertoires of about five healthy adults to estimate repertoire size and the extent of clonotype sharing between individuals. Libraries were prepared and TCR repertoires were sequenced by different laboratories using diverse techniques, in order to increase sequencing depth and limit assay-specific biases.

Study-wide findings and limitations: The genetic and exposure-history diversity represented was limited by the small number of donors. Estimated clonotype richness was generally larger for naive than for memory subsets. Even with the large sequencing depth, rarefaction of the sorted-subset datasets indicated that sequencing was incomplete. Pairwise subsampling indicated that sequencing depth was expected to affect the degree of clonotype sharing among donors. Higher generation probabilities were observed for clonotypes shared by all four sorted-subset donors than for non-shared clonotypes. Sampling was restricted to blood, and TCR repertoires in tissues likely differ from the TCR repertoires found in blood. About 5% of naive CD4, 3.5% of naive CD8, about 2.1% of memory CD4, and approximately 0.39% of memory CD8 clonotypes were shared across a few donors.

Using the deep immunoSEQ assay, TCR CDR3 regions were amplified from genomic DNA by multiplex PCR. Extracted genomic DNA from each cell subset was spread evenly across all wells of several immunoSEQ 96-well plates, with each plate serving as a replicate. For sorted subsets, around 200 ng genomic DNA, equal to some 30,000 T cell genomes, was loaded into each replicate PCR. Purified libraries were measured with a Qubit 3.0 fluorometer, size-checked on a Bioanalyzer 2100, and measured again with the KAPA Library Quantification kit. Each immunoSEQ 96-well plate was sequenced on its own single-read 150-cycle Illumina NextSeq 550 flow cell. In the authors' own workflow: Because only junctional sequences without quality scores were contained in the immunoSEQ output, filtering matching that applied to full-length reads could not be performed. Sequences were annotated with PyIR, a Python wrapper for IgBLAST v1.9, using IMGT germline references to assign V/J genes and CDR3. Reads were removed for weak V/J assignments (E-value above 1e-6), missing CDR3, stop codons, out-of-frame junctions, or ambiguous translated residues. V3J clonotypes were defined by identical inferred V gene, J gene, and CDR3 amino acid sequence. To compute the percentage overlap between repertoires, the number of shared unique clonotypes was divided by the size of the smaller repertoire. Three approaches were used to assess repertoire richness: RTK rarefaction, the Chao1 estimator, and Recon v2.1 estimates of unobserved clonotypes. Generation probabilities for all TCRbeta clonotypes obtained by the gDNA method from a few donors were computed using OLGA. As stored in TCRdb, this immuneACCESS dataset retains in-frame rearrangements with V and J assigned. A fraction of the clones does not appear; measured against another copy, unresolved V genes explain less than half of the discrepancy, and the remainder lacks a known reason. The V and J calls and the clone size are those of that table, but D and trimming were determined from the DNA. Here the sample has about 2.3 million clones; 85% to 95% occur a single time. The ten largest clones add up to approximately 0.4% of the sample.

The CDR3 contains 16 residues, cysteine and phenylalanine counted. Only the CDR3 portion is preserved as DNA: 48 bases, with reading frame beginning at the first base. The germline V gene (reference sequence) gives CDR1 as GTSNPN and CDR2 as SVGIG. Deletion took 0 bases off V and 3 bases off J, with a span of 15 bases between the germline ends. The donors were healthy, HIV-negative adults with no recently reported acute infections or vaccinations. Every donor was a Caucasian adult living in Nashville, Tennessee, USA. Magnetic negative selection was used to enrich CD4+ T cells, after which naive cells were positively selected on CD45RA and the negative fraction became the memory subset. Blood was collected by leukapheresis, and PBMCs were isolated by Ficoll-Histopaque density gradient centrifugation and then cryopreserved in liquid nitrogen vapor phase. Analytical flow cytometry was used to check the purity and quantity of each magnetically sorted T cell population. Genomic DNA was isolated from every sorted fraction and measured by UV absorbance on a Nanodrop 2000c.

This sequence uses TRBV30 and TRBJ2-1; the D segment could be TRBD2, given 6 matching bases. This TCR came from a man in his late teens or twenties in good health. Some clones in this sample may be carry-over from other donors' samples. Sequencing was carried out using naive CD4+ T cells from PBMCs. The meaning of the sample's cell subset or site label: CD45RA+ positively selected. The CDR3 region: CAWSVRGRGNYNEQFF. The DNA sequence is TGTGCCTGGAGTGTACGCGGGCGGGGAAACTACAATGAGCAGTTCTTC.